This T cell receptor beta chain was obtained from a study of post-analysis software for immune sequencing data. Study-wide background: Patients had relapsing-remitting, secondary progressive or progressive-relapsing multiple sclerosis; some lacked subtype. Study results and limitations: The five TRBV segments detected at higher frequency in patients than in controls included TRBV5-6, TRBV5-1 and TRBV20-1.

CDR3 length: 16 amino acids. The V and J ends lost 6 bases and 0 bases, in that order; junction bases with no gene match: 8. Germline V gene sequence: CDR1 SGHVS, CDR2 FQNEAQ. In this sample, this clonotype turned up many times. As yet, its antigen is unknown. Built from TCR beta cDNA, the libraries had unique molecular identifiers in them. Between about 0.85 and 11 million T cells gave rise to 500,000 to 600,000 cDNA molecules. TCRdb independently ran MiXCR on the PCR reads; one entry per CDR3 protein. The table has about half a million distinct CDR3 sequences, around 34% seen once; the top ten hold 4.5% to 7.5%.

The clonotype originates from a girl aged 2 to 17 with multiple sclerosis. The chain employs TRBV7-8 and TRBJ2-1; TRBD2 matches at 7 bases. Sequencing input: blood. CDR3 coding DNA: TGTGCCAGCAGTTCAAAGCGGGGTAGCTCCTACAATGAGCAGTTCTTC. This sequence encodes CASSSKRGSSYNEQFF.